This entry describes one TCR beta chain. This clonotype has just a few counts. The antigen it binds to is not known. Base-call qualities are not available, and no considerably larger clone is one nucleotide away. Library preparation employed 5' RACE. Sequencing took place on an Illumina HiSeq 2500. A second roughly 7 to 12 cycle PCR used a sample-barcoded 5' primer and a J-beta primer mix. Each TCR beta cDNA molecule received a unique molecular identifier from a template-switch 5' adaptor carrying 12 random nucleotides. Each sample yielded at least 2.5 million CDR3-containing paired-end reads. First-strand cDNA synthesis was performed from all RNA using the Mint cDNA synthesis kit, with priming by a TRBC-specific oligonucleotide. All cDNA was treated with uracil-DNA glycosylase and then went through a first 18-cycle PCR with the universal primers M1SS and BC2_uni_R. Per the original workflow: Normalization of each sample was performed by random selection of 1 million high-quality reads, each carrying a distinct molecular identifier. Reads with shared molecular identifiers were discarded instead of being binned into consensus sequences. MiTCR, set to a Q25 quality threshold and the strictest error-elimination algorithm, was used for CDR3 identification, clonotype clustering and error correction. A nonparametric unseen species model with Euler transformation was used to estimate lower-bound total TCR beta diversity. The public sequencing data were trimmed at Q25 with fastp and processed into clonotypes with MiXCR by TCRdb, which kept only in-frame beta chains. Each record represents a unique CDR3 protein, reported with the most common genes and DNA among its rows. TCRdb, rather than the study authors, made the V and J calls. The sample includes just over 1 million distinct CDR3 sequences, with 40% to 50% observed a single time. The ten top clones hold approximately 17% of the sample.

These data come from a study of blood T cells in healthy people across ages (dated by TCRdb to between 2014 and 2017). For the study in its entirety: In model experiments, template switching captured roughly one uniquely barcoded TCR beta cDNA molecule for every two T cells. The study measured age-related changes in TCR beta repertoire diversity using deep sequencing normalized with unique cDNA molecular identifiers. For two donors (one aged 18 to 30 and one aged 80 or older), the study analyzed two additional independent replicas of 1 million unique cDNA reads from the same blood draw. To avoid experimental bias, donors of different ages were spread randomly across the sequencing lanes. Donors were grouped into four age groups: young (average 16 years), middle-aged (around 39), aged (62) and long-lived (roughly 80). Overall study results and their limits: Donor CMV infection status was unknown, potentially confounding age-related changes in expanded clonotypes. Since profiling was done on bulk unsorted PBMCs, naive and antigen-experienced compartments could not be conclusively compared. Total diversity estimates from one million sequenced T cells were considered lower bounds and underestimates. Observed TCR beta diversity correlated strongly with the percentage of naive T cells measured by flow cytometry. Compared with the aged group, the long-lived group had more naive CD4+ T cells, fewer expanded clones and increased TCR diversity, a pattern suggesting age selection. Observed TCR beta diversity per million T cells fell roughly linearly with age, and a significant reduction was already apparent by age roughly 41.

There are 18 amino acids in the CDR3, from cysteine to phenylalanine inclusive. Only the CDR3 DNA is retained, 54 bases long and in frame from the first base. At the junction V is shortened by 0 bases and J by 6 bases; bases outside the gene matches: 12. The germline V gene gives CDR1 as SGHDN and CDR2 as FVKESK. Donors were 39 systemically healthy Caucasian individuals from Russia aged roughly 6 to 90 years. Each donor gave about 11 milliliters of peripheral blood, drawn into EDTA-treated Vacutainer tubes. Ficoll-Paque density-gradient centrifugation was used to isolate PBMCs, with at least 6.5 million per sample. Total RNA was extracted from PBMCs with Trizol reagent, with at least 6 micrograms obtained per sample. For every donor, flow cytometry on a PBMC aliquot measured the percentage of naive CD45RAhigh/CD27high T cells.

The V gene is TRBV14 and the J gene is TRBJ2-3; TRBD2 lines up with 10 middle nucleotides. The receptor was derived from a woman aged 55-69 years in good health. The sequenced material came from blood. The nucleotide sequence is given as TGTGCCAGCAGCCAAGACCCCCTAGCGGGAGATCGTCCGGATACGCAGTATTTT. The encoded protein is CASSQDPLAGDRPDTQYF. Extended through the reference TRBV14 and TRBJ2-3 proteins, this CDR3 yields the full variable domain: EAGVTQFPSHSVIEKGQTVTLRCDPISGHDNLYWYRRVMGKEIKFLLHFVKESKQDESGMPNNRFLAERTGGTYSTLKVQPAELEDSGVYFCASSQDPLAGDRPDTQYFGPGTRLTVL.